The 14 T cell receptor beta chains presented below share a single source sample, sequenced in a study of T cell changes during pregnancy in multiple sclerosis. The assay was immunoSEQ multiplex PCR, and TCRdb's table has in-frame clones only and misses some. The sample contains roughly 72,000 clones, approximately 93% of which appear only once. The sequences come from CD4+ T cells from peripheral blood mononuclear cells, collected after pregnancy. The receptors come from a female donor with multiple sclerosis, enrolled in a pregnancy study.

The chain uses TRBV5-4 and TRBJ2-5; TRBD2 matches at 9 bases. The CDR3 is made up of 16 amino acids. Unmatched junction bases numbered 10, after V lost 5 bases and J lost 2 bases. Germline CDR1 is SGHNT and CDR2 is YYREEE (reference sequence). CDR3 loop: CASSLGLASRQETQYF. The CDR3 bases are TGTGCCAGCAGTCTTGGACTAGCGAGTAGACAAGAGACCCAGTACTTC.

The genes are TRBV19 and TRBJ2-5; 11 bases map to TRBD2. The CDR3 covers 16 residues. The germline V gene encodes CDR1 LNHDA and CDR2 SQIVND (reference sequence). J gave up 2 bases and V 3 bases, and 5 bases lay outside the gene matches. CDR3 sequence: CASSIQRLAGQETQYF. DNA for the CDR3: TGTGCCAGTAGTATCCAACGACTAGCGGGACAAGAGACCCAGTACTTC.

The chain combines TRBV28 with TRBJ2-7; 10 bases align to TRBD1. V was clipped by 5 bases and J by 4 bases; unmatched bases: 11. Germline V gene data show CDR1 as MDHEN and CDR2 as SYDVKM. This CDR3 spans 16 amino acids. CDR3 sequence (DNA): TGTGCCAGCAGTCCACATATCGGGACAGGGGTTTACGAGCAGTACTTC. As protein: CASSPHIGTGVYEQYF.

The chain employs TRBV4-2 and TRBJ1-4; 10 bases line up with TRBD1. The CDR3 is 17 amino acids. Germline CDR1 LGHNA, CDR2 YNFKEQ. V gave up 2 bases and J gave up 0 bases; unmatched junction bases: 3. This CDR3 is CASSQSDRGSTNEKLFF. CDR3 DNA: TGTGCCAGCAGCCAATCGGACAGGGGGTCAACTAATGAAAAACTGTTTTTT.

V is TRBV7-8 and J is TRBJ2-7; D is undetermined. Trimming left V 5 bases short and J 3 bases short, with 14 bases between. Germline V gene data show CDR1 as SGHVS and CDR2 as FQNEAQ. This CDR3 comprises 14 residues. CDR3 amino acids: CASSPERFDYEQYF. Here the CDR3 DNA reads TGTGCCAGCAGCCCCGAGCGATTTGACTACGAGCAGTACTTC.

This sequence joins TRBV19 and TRBJ2-2, with 8 bases that match TRBD2. J was trimmed by 0 bases and V by 5 bases; bases with no gene match: 11. CDR1 is LNHDA, CDR2 SQIVND, per germline (reference sequence). This CDR3 region has 18 residues. CDR3 amino acids: CASSPGGAGVPNTGELFF. The CDR3 DNA reads TGTGCCAGTAGTCCGGGAGGAGCGGGAGTTCCGAACACCGGGGAGCTGTTTTTT.

This chain joins TRBV2 and TRBJ2-3; 7 bases match TRBD2. Germline CDR1 is SNHLY and CDR2 is FYNNEI. After removal of 7 bases from V and 0 bases from J, the junction contained 7 bases not matched to a gene. This CDR3 has 15 amino acids. The CDR3 DNA follows: TGTGCCAGCACCCTGGGTAGCGGGAGCACAGATACGCAGTATTTT. Protein: CASTLGSGSTDTQYF.

The chain carries TRBV27 and TRBJ2-1; 15 bases match TRBD2. This CDR3 contains 17 residues. CDR1 is MNHEY and CDR2 is SMNVEV in the germline V gene (reference sequence). Losses at the gene ends were 6 bases for V and 8 bases for J; bases not matched to a gene: 11. CDR3 coding DNA: TGTGCCAGCAGCCTTCAGCGGAGGACTAGCGGGAGGGATGAGCAGTTCTTC. Protein: CASSLQRRTSGRDEQFF.

This clone has only one observation. The genes are TRBV15 and TRBJ2-7; D is undetermined. V lost 0 bases and J 1 base, leaving 4 bases between the germline ends. This CDR3 spans 13 amino acids. The germline V gene encodes CDR1 LNHNV and CDR2 YYDKDF (reference sequence). The CDR3 DNA reads TGTGCCACCAGCAGAGATCCGTCCTACGAGCAGTACTTC. It encodes CATSRDPSYEQYF. Combining the CDR3 with reference TRBV15 and TRBJ2-7 gives the whole variable domain DAMVIQNPRYQVTQFGKPVTLSCSQTLNHNVMYWYQQKSSQAPKLLFHYYDKDFNNEADTPDNFQSRRPNTSFCFLDIRSPGLGDTAMYLCATSRDPSYEQYFGPGTRLTVT.

V and J are TRBV7-9 and TRBJ2-5, with D possibly matching TRBD2 (5 bases). Germline-derived CDR1 and CDR2 are SEHNR and FQNEAQ (reference sequence). Deletions cut 3 bases from V and 0 bases from J, with 8 bases between. The length of the CDR3 is 14 residues. CDR3 in DNA: TGTGCCAGCAGCTTTCGGCGGGACCAAGAGACCCAGTACTTC. Translation: CASSFRRDQETQYF.

The V and J genes are TRBV6-5 and TRBJ1-2; 7 bases are shared with TRBD1. Trimming took 2 bases from V and 2 from J; bases not matched to a gene: 2. CDR3 length equals 14 residues. The germline V gene has CDR1 MNHEY and CDR2 SVGAGI. CDR3 bases: TGTGCCAGCAGTTACCTACAGGGGAACTATGGCTACACCTTC. Its protein is CASSYLQGNYGYTF.

This clone appeared once. This chain connects TRBV19 to TRBJ2-5; D unresolved. The CDR3 is 12 residues long. V was clipped by 5 bases and J by 4 bases, with 8 bases between them. The germline gives CDR1 LNHDA, CDR2 SQIVND (reference sequence). CDR3 in DNA: TGTGCCAGTAGTCCCCCGGGAGAGACCCAGTACTTC. This encodes CASSPPGETQYF.

The CDR3 is CASMGSLTYEQYF. CDR3 DNA sequence: TGTGCCAGCATGGGCTCCTTAACCTACGAGCAGTACTTC. The chain couples TRBV27 to TRBJ2-7; D is unresolved. There are 13 residues in the CDR3. Deletions cut 7 bases from V and 2 bases from J, with 12 bases between. CDR1 MNHEY and CDR2 SMNVEV come from the germline V gene (reference sequence).

CDR3 sequence (DNA): TGTGCCAGTAGCCGTAACAGGGGTGAGACCCAGTACTTC. Protein product: CASSRNRGETQYF. The chain uses TRBV19 and TRBJ2-5; 7 bases line up with TRBD1. CDR1 is LNHDA, CDR2 SQIVND, per germline (reference sequence). This CDR3 comprises 13 residues. The V and J ends lost 6 bases and 5 bases, in that order; junction bases with no gene match: 6.